A selection of T cell receptor beta chains follows, all from one sample in a study of OX40 agonist ivuxolimab in advanced cancers. Using immunoSEQ multiplex PCR, the repertoire was profiled, and TCRdb retains in-frame clones only, with some absent. The sample includes 36,000 or so clones, about 87% of them seen just once. Sequences were derived from CD4+ or CD8+ T cells sorted from blood, sampled in a trial of the OX40 agonist ivuxolimab. Receptor source: an adult with an advanced solid tumor such as melanoma, head and neck, liver or kidney cancer. The CDR3 runs from the conserved cysteine through the conserved F or W. D genes are given only for firm matches.

j_gene | v_gene | d_gene | CDR3aa
TRBJ1-1 | TRBV18 | . | CASSPDGTMNTEAFF
TRBJ2-7 | TRBV5-8 | TRBD2 | CASSLASGTSYEQYF
TRBJ2-7 | TRBV28 | TRBD2 | CASSRTSGSSYEQYF
TRBJ2-1 | TRBV5-1 | TRBD2 | CASSLAAGTSRNEQFF
TRBJ2-5 | TRBV15 | . | CATSGRGRGGTQYF
TRBJ2-7 | TRBV28 | TRBD1 | CASRWDSLSYEQYF
TRBJ2-7 | TRBV7-9 | TRBD2 | CASSLEGRGNYEQYF
TRBJ2-3 | TRBV11-2 | . | CASSSTLSADTQYF
TRBJ2-7 | TRBV5-1 | . | CASSPPSWGEQYF
TRBJ2-7 | TRBV11-2 | TRBD2 | CASSLVFLAGRRARGEQYF
TRBJ2-7 | TRBV7-9 | . | CASSSVSQGLEQYF
TRBJ2-7 | TRBV25-1 | . | CASSERFEQYF
TRBJ2-7 | TRBV5-1 | . | CASSSNYEQYF
TRBJ1-4 | TRBV10-3 | . | CAISESVGRREKLFF
TRBJ1-1 | TRBV7-9 | . | CASSLTSEAFF
TRBJ1-2 | TRBV6-1 | . | CASRSDRGGGYTF
TRBJ2-5 | TRBV11-2 | . | CASSLSGETQYF
TRBJ1-5 | TRBV19 | TRBD1 | CASSATGTGTQPQHF
TRBJ2-5 | TRBV7-2 | TRBD1 | CASSPHRGQETQYF
TRBJ2-1 | TRBV6-6 | TRBD2 | CASSYSGGSGEQFF
TRBJ1-3 | TRBV30 | . | CAWRGPHGGRNTIYF
TRBJ2-2 | TRBV9 | TRBD1 | CATHPDRGQGGELFF
TRBJ1-1 | TRBV5-1 | . | CATTPGPLRTEAFF
TRBJ2-1 | TRBV19 | TRBD1 | CASSPRWGRGRVSYNEQFF
TRBJ1-4 | TRBV2 | . | CASSEGNEKLFF
TRBJ1-2 | TRBV19 | . | CASSRTGVGGYTF
TRBJ1-1 | TRBV28 | . | CASSFRRGRTEAFF
TRBJ2-7 | TRBV29-1 | . | CSVEDWSTYEQYF
TRBJ1-5 | TRBV19 | . | CASGTQGGQPQHF
TRBJ2-2 | TRBV7-7 | TRBD1 | CASSLTGGRTGELFF
TRBJ2-2 | TRBV18 | . | CASSPRGQTPGELFF
TRBJ2-2 | TRBV27 | . | CARDPRGTQNTGELFF
TRBJ1-1 | TRBV9 | TRBD1 | CASSTGTGIEPMNTEAFF
TRBJ1-5 | TRBV5-1 | . | CASSLEGSNQPQHF
TRBJ2-1 | TRBV11-3 | TRBD2 | CASSPQGGSSYNEQFF
TRBJ2-4 | TRBV10-1 | . | CASSQEENRFTLAKNIQYF
TRBJ1-2 | TRBV4-1 | . | CASSQDGTSGRLGYTF
TRBJ2-7 | TRBV9 | . | CASSVGGARTYEQYF
TRBJ1-2 | TRBV6-5 | . | CASSYPGNYGYTF
TRBJ2-7 | TRBV29-1 | . | CSVELGTYEQYF
TRBJ2-3 | TRBV6-5 | . | CASGWGYTQYF
TRBJ1-1 | TRBV29-1 | . | CSVGQLNTEAFF
TRBJ1-5 | TRBV28 | TRBD1 | CASAKRTGGQPQHF
TRBJ1-3 | TRBV6-5 | . | CASSYSDVGNTIYF
TRBJ1-5 | TRBV2 | . | CASGQEYSNQPQHF
TRBJ2-7 | TRBV28 | . | CASTEKGPYEQYF
TRBJ2-5 | TRBV28 | TRBD1 | CASSSDRVGAETQYF
TRBJ1-6 | TRBV5-1 | . | CASSLNKGLGNSPLHF
TRBJ2-7 | TRBV11-2 | TRBD2 | CASSSIAGGHGEQYF
TRBJ2-7 | TRBV28 | . | CASSFVNEQYF
TRBJ1-1 | TRBV4-1 | . | CASSQMGRTSMNTEAFF
TRBJ1-3 | TRBV28 | TRBD1 | CASSTARGHTSGNTIYF
TRBJ1-6 | TRBV5-1 | . | CASSFQADSPLHF
TRBJ2-7 | TRBV6-1 | TRBD1 | CASSVLGQTYEQYF
TRBJ2-5 | TRBV5-4 | TRBD2 | CASSGLAGEAYQETQYF
TRBJ1-1 | TRBV18 | . | CASSPTDMNTEAFF
TRBJ1-1 | TRBV12-5 | . | CASGSAGRAFF
TRBJ1-6 | TRBV7-3 | . | CASSLLRDNSPLHF